This T cell receptor beta chain was identified in a study of CD8+CD57+ T cells in acquired aplastic anemia. Overall study findings and caveats: Patients and controls shared 25 to 35 CD8+ CDR3 sequences, highly expressed in patients.

Genomic DNA was employed as the template in profiling TCR beta VDJ and CDR3. TCRdb reprocessed the reads via MiXCR and lists one record per CDR3 protein. This table has 250,000 to 350,000 distinct CDR3 sequences, approximately 57% appearing once. Concerning this clonotype itself: Its antigen is unidentified.

V was clipped by 5 bases and J by 6 bases, with 13 bases between them. CDR3 length: 13 residues. Germline CDR1 SQVTM, CDR2 ANQGSEA. Patients chosen for sequencing had shown CD8+CD57+ cell expansion by flow cytometry. This chain connects TRBV29-1 to TRBJ2-2; tentatively, D is TRBD1 (5 bases). Sequencing was done on a sample of sorted CD4+, CD8+, or CD8+CD57+ T cells (not recorded which) from PBMCs. This receptor was identified in a human donor with aplastic anemia. The CDR3 DNA reads TGCAGCGTTAATCGAGTAGGGGCCGGGGAGCTGTTTTTT. It yields the protein CSVNRVGAGELFF.